A selection of T cell receptor beta chains follows, all from one sample in a study of blood T cell repertoires in COVID-19. Profiling relied on immunoSEQ multiplex PCR, and the TCRdb table lists in-frame clones only, not all of them. The sample has 85,000 to 90,000 clones; 86% are singletons. Sequenced sample: peripheral blood. These receptor sequences come from a human donor in a cohort sampled during active COVID-19. Each CDR3 is given with its conserved first and last residue. Size is stated for part of the rows, as once, few or many counts, or as a class when the clone is expanded.

clone_size	v_call	j_call	cdr3_aa
.	TRBV11-3	TRBJ1-5	CASSFPVDSNQPQHF
.	TRBV19	TRBJ1-2	CASSINGQFGYGYTF
.	TRBV11-3	TRBJ2-1	CASSKRAGTRGSDEQFF
.	TRBV11-3	TRBJ1-1	CASSPGAGLNTEAFF
few	TRBV18	TRBJ2-1	CASSPLTFSGGGNEQFF
.	TRBV7-9	TRBJ2-2	CASSNPNRAPLTGELFF
.	TRBV7-9	TRBJ2-3	CASSRDSTDTQYF
.	TRBV7-7	TRBJ1-4	CASSATGAKDEKLFF
.	TRBV7-9	TRBJ2-1	CASSLGTALGEQFF
.	TRBV11-2	TRBJ2-1	CASSSRTSGGAVSYNEQFF
.	TRBV19	TRBJ2-5	CASSTSTGGRETQYF
.	TRBV5-1	TRBJ2-7	CASSPGTGYYHEQYF
.	TRBV5-1	TRBJ2-3	CASSLWGPSPTDTQYF
.	TRBV11-2	TRBJ2-3	CASSPRFGDGRTQYF
.	TRBV4-3	TRBJ2-5	CASSPGTGRRETQYF
.	TRBV11-2	TRBJ2-1	CASSLETGFANEQFF
.	TRBV9	TRBJ2-7	CASSPGTTREQYF
.	TRBV19	TRBJ2-1	CASSIDPWTGRDNEQFF
.	TRBV7-8	TRBJ2-1	CASSSWGDGSYNEQFF
.	TRBV28	TRBJ1-1	CASMVLGSGTEAFF
.	TRBV12-3/TRBV12-4	TRBJ1-3	CASSLGTGSTIYF
.	TRBV19	TRBJ2-1	CASTRTGWSSYNEQFF
medium-sized	TRBV15	TRBJ1-1	CATSRDRGRVDTEAFF
.	TRBV20-1	TRBJ1-1	CSASHRLNTEAFF
once	TRBV5-1	TRBJ2-5	CASSLVSAGGRQTQYF
.	TRBV28	TRBJ2-7	CASSLFGGGPIDEQYF
.	TRBV5-1	TRBJ2-1	CASSLEPGPPFF
.	TRBV2	TRBJ2-5	CASRKGPATRIQETQYF
.	TRBV2	TRBJ2-7	CAAEGDTYEQYF
.	TRBV20-1	TRBJ1-1	CSASSSGMVNTEAFF
.	TRBV6-6	TRBJ1-5	CASSVRDNQPQHF
.	TRBV5-1	TRBJ2-1	CASSPTGLAGGNEQFF
.	TRBV11-2	TRBJ1-2	CATQGTASYGYTF
.	TRBV11-3	TRBJ2-2	CASSYTNTGELFF
.	TRBV9	TRBJ2-1	CASSLLAGARNEQFF
few	TRBV27	TRBJ1-6	CASRGTGENSPLHF
.	TRBV29-1	TRBJ2-3	CSVEALAGAGGTDTQYF
.	TRBV5-6	TRBJ1-2	CASLLGGTNYGYTF
few	TRBV18	TRBJ2-1	CASSQQGSSYNEQFF
once	TRBV7-8	TRBJ2-7	CASRPGTGLGEQYF
once	TRBV11-3	TRBJ2-3	CASSFNQQEDTQYF
.	TRBV19	TRBJ1-4	CASSIGGGGVEKLFF
many	TRBV28	TRBJ1-1	CASILRGATAFF
.	TRBV7-2	TRBJ2-5	CASSLDATAGPKRTQYF
.	TRBV27	TRBJ1-5	CASSSPGGGQPQHF
.	TRBV5-1	TRBJ2-3	CASSSGTSGSSDTQYF
.	TRBV7-2	TRBJ2-5	CASSFTGGETQYF
.	TRBV23-1	TRBJ1-5	CASSQNEMGAGQPQHF
.	TRBV11-3	TRBJ2-1	CASSLLTSGASEQFF
.	TRBV5-1	TRBJ2-5	CASSELVEETQYF
.	TRBV11-2	TRBJ2-7	CASSLAGDEQYF
.	TRBV4-3	TRBJ1-4	CASSLSGQDATNEKLFF
.	TRBV7-2	TRBJ2-3	CASSLGGGGRDTQYF
.	TRBV7-9	TRBJ2-5	CASSEPKRADRETQYF
.	TRBV5-6	TRBJ1-2	CASSLGLGDYTF